A selection of T cell receptor beta chains follows, all from one sample in a study of CD8+ T cells in alopecia areata. The protocol was immunoSEQ multiplex PCR, while the TCRdb copy is restricted to in-frame clones and leaves out a portion. Here the sample spans about 200,000 clones, roughly 60% being singletons. The source material was CD4+ T cells sorted from blood, sampled at week 24, from a patient treated with tofacitinib. The receptor set was obtained from a human donor with alopecia areata. Both conserved end residues are part of each CDR3. The D gene is left open where the match is weak. Clone size appears in some rows only: once, few, many, or a class for an expanded clone.

clone_size,v_call,j_call,d_call,cdr3_aa,cdr3_nt
NA,TRBV7-3,TRBJ2-5,TRBD2,CASSPSGGPVETQYF,TGTGCCAGCAGCCCCAGCGGGGGCCCCGTGGAGACCCAGTACTTC
NA,TRBV19,TRBJ1-5,NA,CASHRDSNQPQHF,TGTGCCAGTCATCGGGATAGCAATCAGCCCCAGCATTTT
NA,TRBV6-5,TRBJ1-2,TRBD1,CASSQRQGFYGYTF,TGTGCCAGCAGCCAAAGACAGGGCTTCTATGGCTACACCTTC
NA,TRBV14,TRBJ1-1,NA,CASSQVAGTEAFF,TGTGCCAGCAGCCAAGTAGCGGGAACTGAAGCTTTCTTT
few,TRBV29-1,TRBJ2-1,TRBD2,CSVHKRGGLNEQFF,TGCAGCGTCCATAAGCGGGGGGGGTTAAATGAGCAGTTCTTC
few,TRBV6-1,TRBJ1-5,NA,CATRGGISNQPQHF,TGTGCCACCCGAGGTGGTATAAGCAATCAGCCCCAGCATTTT
NA,TRBV10-3,TRBJ1-2,TRBD1,CAISEDRGLGGYTF,TGTGCCATCAGTGAGGACAGGGGTTTGGGAGGCTACACCTTC
NA,TRBV30,TRBJ1-1,TRBD1,CAWSLTGVGEAFF,TGTGCCTGGAGTTTAACAGGGGTAGGGGAAGCTTTCTTT
once,TRBV9,TRBJ2-5,NA,CASSVGLNQETQYF,TGTGCCAGCAGCGTAGGACTTAACCAAGAGACCCAGTACTTC
NA,TRBV7-8,TRBJ2-1,NA,CASSLALTTGHQFF,TGTGCCAGCAGCTTAGCGCTAACCACGGGCCATCAGTTCTTC
once,TRBV25-1,TRBJ1-2,TRBD1,CASTPDRGGYGYTF,TGTGCCAGCACCCCTGACAGGGGAGGCTATGGCTACACCTTC
NA,TRBV10-1,TRBJ2-1,NA,CASSESGGGQQFF,TGCGCCAGCAGTGAGTCAGGAGGAGGACAGCAGTTCTTC
NA,TRBV4-3,TRBJ1-1,NA,CASSQDRARTEAFF,TGCGCCAGCAGCCAAGACAGGGCGCGGACTGAAGCTTTCTTT
few,TRBV29-1,TRBJ2-5,NA,CSVDGSRQETQYF,TGCAGCGTTGATGGTAGTCGCCAAGAGACCCAGTACTTC
NA,TRBV11-2,TRBJ2-2,NA,CASSLAQGGTGELFF,TGTGCCAGCAGCTTAGCGCAGGGTGGCACCGGGGAGCTGTTTTTT
NA,TRBV4-2,TRBJ2-3,NA,CASSQVRGGDTQYF,TGTGCCAGCAGCCAAGTCCGGGGCGGGGATACGCAGTATTTT
NA,TRBV12-5,TRBJ2-1,NA,CASGPLNEQFF,TGTGCTAGTGGTCCCCTCAATGAGCAGTTCTTC
many,TRBV5-1,TRBJ1-1,TRBD1,CASSAQGKHTEAFF,TGCGCCAGCAGCGCACAGGGGAAGCACACTGAAGCTTTCTTT
NA,TRBV5-1,TRBJ2-5,NA,CASSLRRLTTQETQYF,TGCGCCAGCAGCTTGAGGAGACTCACAACCCAAGAGACCCAGTACTTC
few,TRBV7-2,TRBJ2-7,NA,CASSSPYEQYF,TGTGCCAGCAGCAGTCCCTACGAGCAGTACTTC
few,TRBV5-1,TRBJ2-7,TRBD1,CASSVGQGADEQYF,TGCGCCAGCAGCGTCGGACAGGGGGCTGACGAGCAGTACTTC
NA,TRBV29-1,TRBJ2-5,NA,CSVDASQETQYF,TGCAGCGTTGACGCCAGCCAAGAGACCCAGTACTTC
NA,TRBV29-1,TRBJ2-3,NA,CSALTLRTHSTDTQYF,TGCAGCGCTCTCACGTTAAGGACCCATAGCACAGATACGCAGTATTTT
NA,TRBV7-3,TRBJ2-1,NA,CASSLDSNEQFF,TGTGCCAGCAGCTTAGACTCCAATGAGCAGTTCTTC
few,TRBV29-1,TRBJ2-3,NA,CSVEDPMAGSNTQYF,TGCAGCGTTGAAGATCCTATGGCAGGGTCAAATACGCAGTATTTT
NA,TRBV7-2,TRBJ2-6,NA,CASSLGRGSGANVLTF,TGTGCCAGCAGCTTAGGCAGGGGCTCTGGGGCCAACGTCCTGACTTTC
NA,TRBV14,TRBJ1-4,NA,CASSPLEGGTNEKLFF,TGTGCCAGCAGCCCCCTGGAGGGGGGCACTAATGAAAAACTGTTTTTT
few,TRBV5-1,TRBJ2-1,TRBD1,CASSFITGGNEQFF,TGCGCCAGCAGCTTCATCACAGGGGGCAATGAGCAGTTCTTC
NA,TRBV4-2,TRBJ1-6,NA,CASSQERVDSPLHF,TGTGCCAGCAGCCAAGAAAGAGTTGATTCACCCCTCCACTTT
NA,TRBV29-1,TRBJ1-1,NA,CSVGGLMNTEAFF,TGCAGCGTTGGGGGTCTGATGAACACTGAAGCTTTCTTT
NA,TRBV30,TRBJ1-5,TRBD1,CAWTPDRGSQPQHF,TGTGCCTGGACCCCCGACAGGGGGAGTCAGCCCCAGCATTTT
NA,TRBV25-1,TRBJ2-7,NA,CASSDEGLVAYEQYF,TGTGCCAGCAGTGATGAAGGCCTGGTAGCCTACGAGCAGTACTTC
NA,TRBV29-1,TRBJ1-1,NA,CSVQVQRDTEAFF,TGCAGCGTACAGGTACAGCGTGACACTGAAGCTTTCTTT
NA,TRBV10-2,TRBJ2-1,NA,CASSSQWVEQFF,TGCGCCAGCAGCTCCCAGTGGGTTGAGCAGTTCTTC
many,TRBV20-1,TRBJ1-5,NA,CSAGNQPQHF,TGCAGTGCGGGGAATCAGCCCCAGCATTTT
NA,TRBV25-1,TRBJ1-1,TRBD1,CASSASTDRGPNTEAFF,TGTGCCAGCAGTGCTTCAACAGACAGGGGGCCTAACACTGAAGCTTTCTTT
few,TRBV29-1,TRBJ2-2,NA,CSASGDGNTGELFF,TGCAGCGCCTCGGGGGACGGAAACACCGGGGAGCTGTTTTTT